This TCR beta chain stems from a study of cytomegalovirus exposure and HLA in healthy donors. Turning to this clone: As yet, its antigen is unknown.

Germline V lookup: CDR1 DFQATT, CDR2 SNEGSKA (reference sequence). Trimming pared 5 bases from V and 1 base from J, leaving 6 bases between. CDR3 size: 11 residues. 13 Jbeta primers and 60 Vbeta primers were used for the PCR. Clones were read by immunoSEQ multiplex PCR, and TCRdb kept only the in-frame ones, dropping some. Found here are approximately 190,000 clones, 55% to 75% of them singletons; the top ten hold 2.6%. Healthy bone marrow donors supplied every sample. Study-wide findings and caveats: As a later analysis showed, several of the most significant clusters appeared to be linked to common viral pathogens. Later analysis revealed greater clonal expansion in HLA-associated TCR beta chains than in equally common others.

The chain links TRBV20-1 to TRBJ2-7; D unclear. This clonotype was obtained from a middle-aged man in good health and CMV-seropositive. The sample was PBMCs. The DNA of the CDR3 is TGCAGTGCTCAGACATCCTACGAGCAGTACTTC. This translates into CSAQTSYEQYF.